The 13 T cell receptor beta chains reported below all come from one sample, sequenced in a study of read filtering for tumor transcriptome and immune sequencing (dated by TCRdb to 2018 to 2020). Sequencing instrument: Illumina HiSeq 4000. Starting from 400 ng RNA, TCR libraries were constructed with the Immunoverse kit using molecular barcoded adaptors that cover the alpha/delta and beta/gamma chains. Using fastp trimming at Q25 and MiXCR clonotype assembly, TCRdb reanalyzed the public sequencing data and kept in-frame beta chains. Merged by CDR3 protein, the rows form single entries marked with the most common genes and DNA. Present in this sample are about 47,000 distinct CDR3 sequences, more than 10% of which were seen just once. Of the sample, 14% to 15% falls within the top ten clones. Sequenced: a population of CD138-negative cells sorted from bone marrow. Reading the label with the study, this specimen's cell subset or site is: bone marrow mononuclear cells depleted of CD138+ plasma/myeloma cells by negative magnetic selection. These receptor sequences come from a donor over 35 with multiple myeloma.

The chain joins TRBV15 to TRBJ1-1; perhaps TRBD1 as D (6 bases). Trimming shortened V by 6 bases and J by 6 bases, and 26 bases separated the two germline ends. The CDR3 is made up of 17 amino acids. From germline, CDR1 is LNHNV and CDR2 YYDKDF (reference sequence). The CDR3 protein is CATREERAGAQRAEAFF. The DNA of the CDR3 is TGTGCCACCAGGGAAGAAAGGGCAGGGGCGCAGAGGGCTGAAGCTTTCTTT.

Worth noting for this clonotype: Because it lacks the conserved phenylalanine or tryptophan at the end, this CDR3 is likely a read error. V usage is TRBV7-3 and J usage is TRBJ2-3; D unresolved. This CDR3 is 15 amino acids long. Looked up from germline, CDR1 is SGHTA and CDR2 is FQGTGA. V lost 0 bases and J lost 4, with 11 bases in between. CDR3 sequence: CASSLTSGLSDTQYS. The CDR3 DNA reads as TGTGCCAGCAGCTTAACGTCTGGGTTATCAGATACGCAGTATTCT.

This clonotype was recorded many times. The V gene is TRBV29-1, the J gene TRBJ2-7, with D possibly called TRBD1 or TRBD2 (5 bases each). CDR3 length: 11 residues. V dropped 6 bases and J dropped 5 bases, with 11 bases sitting between them. Germline V CDR1 and CDR2: SQVTM, ANQGSEA. Here the CDR3 reads CSVRGSDEQYF. The CDR3 nucleotides read TGCAGCGTGAGGGGATCCGACGAGCAGTACTTC.

This clonotype was seen ten or more times. The chain has TRBV29-1 and TRBJ2-7; 14 nucleotides agree with TRBD2. Trimming cost V 5 bases and J 5 bases; bases outside gene matches: 8. This CDR3 comprises 15 residues. CDR1 and CDR2 (germline): SQVTM, ANQGSEA. The DNA of the CDR3 is TGCAGCGTTATAACCGGGACTAGCGGGAGTGACGAGCAGTACTTC. It codes for CSVITGTSGSDEQYF.

This clonotype counts as medium-sized (0.01 to 0.1%). The chain joins TRBV7-2 to TRBJ2-1, with 10 bases lining up with TRBD1. The CDR3 is made up of 17 amino acids. V trimming: 1 base; J trimming: 2 bases; junction bases outside the gene matches: 5. CDR1 and CDR2 from the germline V gene are SGHTA and FQGNSA. CDR3 sequence reads: CASSLGSGTGAYNEQFF. CDR3 coding DNA: TGTGCCAGCAGCTTAGGTTCCGGGACAGGGGCCTACAATGAGCAGTTCTTC.

Many counts were recorded for this clonotype. Germline and junction disagree at one end, which may indicate a read error. The V gene is TRBV29-1, the J gene TRBJ1-4, with a possible D match to TRBD1 (6 bases). Germline assignment: CDR1 SQVTM and CDR2 ANQGSEA. The CDR3 is 11 amino acids. Here the CDR3 reads CSVADRTKRFF. The CDR3 DNA reads TGCAGCGTAGCTGACAGGACCAAACGGTTTTTT. Together with reference TRBV29-1 and TRBJ1-4, the CDR3 gives the full variable domain: SAVISQKPSRDICQRGTSLTIQCQVDSQVTMMFWYRQQPGQSLTLIATANQGSEATYESGFVIDKFPISRPNLTFSTLTVSNMSPEDSSIYLCSVADRTKRFFGSGTQLSVL.

This clonotype was counted at least ten times. The CDR3 DNA reads TGTGCCACGGACAGGGGTGAGCAGCCCCAGCATTTT. Protein product: CATDRGEQPQHF. This sequence joins TRBV6-6 and TRBJ1-5; TRBD1 matches at 9 bases. Germline V gene lookup returns CDR1 MNHNY and CDR2 SVGAGI (reference sequence). V dropped 10 bases and J dropped 7; count of bases not matched to a gene: 5. The CDR3 is made up of 12 amino acids.

This clonotype was counted at least ten times. V and J are TRBV7-3 and TRBJ2-6, with D possibly TRBD2 on 6 matching bases. Trimming removed 2 bases from V and 0 bases from J, with 11 bases in between. The CDR3 totals 17 residues. Germline CDR1 is SGHTA and CDR2 is FQGTGA. The CDR3 sequence: CASSLGGLTSGANVLTF. Written as DNA, the CDR3 is TGTGCCAGCAGCTTAGGGGGACTGACCTCTGGGGCCAACGTCCTGACTTTC.

This clonotype showed up many times. A read error may account for a junction end that differs from germline. The CDR3 nucleotides read TGTGCCACCAGCCCGGGACCACTAGGCAATGAGCAGTCCTTC. As protein: CATSPGPLGNEQSF. This chain connects TRBV24-1 to TRBJ2-1; TRBD1 or TRBD2 may be the D gene (5 bases each). Germline CDR1 is KGHDR and CDR2 is SFDVKD. The CDR3 runs to 14 residues.

This clonotype was detected ten times or more. This chain joins TRBV20-1 and TRBJ2-3, with D unclear. The CDR3 is 17 residues long. V shed 0 bases and J shed 0 bases, with 16 bases lying between them. CDR1 DFQATT and CDR2 SNEGSKA come from the germline V gene (reference sequence). CDR3 in amino acids: CSARDLLIKASTDTQYF. For the CDR3, the DNA is TGCAGTGCTAGAGATCTTTTGATTAAGGCTAGCACAGATACGCAGTATTTT.

This clonotype was counted at least ten times. V and J are TRBV7-3 and TRBJ2-1; D may correspond to TRBD1 or TRBD2 (5 bases each). There are 15 residues in the CDR3. Trimming cost V 3 bases and J 7 bases, with 16 bases left between them. Germline V gene lookup returns CDR1 SGHTA and CDR2 FQGTGA. CDR3 residues: CASSFGGTPWNEQFF. DNA of the CDR3: TGTGCCAGCAGCTTTGGTGGGACCCCATGGAATGAGCAGTTCTTC.

This clonotype has more than one count but fewer than ten. A clone one base away is much larger, so this may be a read error. V usage is TRBV7-9 and J usage is TRBJ1-5; 12 nucleotides align to TRBD1. This CDR3 spans 16 amino acids. CDR1 and CDR2 from the germline V gene are SEHNR and FQNEAQ (reference sequence). The CDR3 sequence: CASGFSGTGGGQPQHF. CDR3 DNA: TGTGCCAGCGGCTTTTCTGGGACAGGGGGCGGTCAGCCCCAGCATTTT.

Worth noting for this clonotype: This may arise from a read error, as a much more abundant clone is one base away. The J gene is TRBJ2-1, the V gene TRBV29-1; 10 bases line up with TRBD2. Trimming removed 5 bases from V and 13 bases from J; junction bases left unmatched: 14. This CDR3 has 14 amino acids. Germline V gene lookup returns CDR1 SQVTM and CDR2 ANQGSEA. The CDR3 DNA reads TGCAGCGTTATGGCGTGGAGCGGGGGGGAGACCCAGTTCTTC. This sequence encodes CSVMAWSGGETQFF.